This T cell receptor (beta chain) was sequenced for a study of cytomegalovirus exposure and HLA in healthy donors (dated by TCRdb to 2016 to 2017). For the study in its entirety: An earlier analysis of some 550 of the donors reported 276 Gb of sequence data and around 110 million unique TCR beta sequences from around 200 million T cells. Along with the approximately 670-subject first cohort, a separate validation cohort of more than 90 different subjects was used. The number of typed donors differed by locus: roughly 620-630 for A, B, C, DRB1 and DQB1; 500 to 550 for DQA1; around 610 for DPA1; and some 450 for DPB1. To decide whether each TCR beta V gene segment behaved as functional or pseudogenic, an earlier analysis of approximately 600 of the donors relied on high-throughput TCR beta sequencing. Every repertoire in the discovery cohort had been generated on one and the same sequencing platform. In the later analysis, no new phenotypic data were used to find candidate immune exposures; instead, reliance was placed on TCR beta sequences and their occurrence across donors. A later analysis re-analyzed previously published TCR beta repertoires from approximately 670 donors and added high-resolution HLA genotyping to study TCR occurrence patterns. Among roughly 370 genotyped donors of the cohort, an average of approximately 230,000 unique TCR beta nucleotide sequences were sequenced per donor, about a sixth of them non-productive. Class I and class II HLA loci were covered by the typing at four-digit resolution. In a later genetic analysis, genome-wide SNP genotypes for about three fifths of the roughly 670 donors were used, and that subset was treated as a discovery cohort. About 280 gigabases of sequencing data and around 88 million unique TCR sequences made up an early release that covered over 550 HLA-typed donors. The study profiled the T cell repertoires of hundreds of subjects by immunosequencing and related them to cytomegalovirus serostatus. Of the 350 to 450 genotyped donors, 81% were placed in the genetic ancestry cluster associated with self-reported Caucasian donors. The study aimed to test whether signatures of past pathogen exposure could be identified by cataloging public T cell receptors. Roughly 5 DR-DQ haplotypes were handled as single units for association and clustering, since linkage in the cohort was strong. Donor age, sex, ethnicity and CMV serostatus were compiled together with the repertoire data. The study combined high-throughput TCR immunosequencing, statistical association of individual TCRs with disease status, and machine learning to predict cytomegalovirus infection status.

Library method: the immunoSEQ multiplex PCR assay. For the multiplex PCR, a mixture combining 60 forward primers for TCR Vbeta segments and 13 reverse primers for TCR Jbeta segments was used. A multiplex PCR assay on genomic DNA amplified the CDR3 region of rearranged TCR beta genes. On the Illumina HiSeq System, the amplified TCR beta libraries were sequenced as 87-base-pair reads. Under the source paper's analysis protocol: Across the 500 to 750 repertoires, a later analysis counted roughly 77 million unique TCR beta chains, roughly 11 million of which were shared by at least two donors. Raw reads were error-corrected and collapsed into unique sequences by a nearest-neighbor algorithm in which closely related sequences were merged to remove PCR and sequencing errors. Alignment of CDR3 sequences to IMGT reference sequences was used to assign V, D and J gene segments. Each retained sequence needed at least a six-nucleotide match to both a V gene segment and a J gene segment. A rearrangement counted as productive if the CDR3 had no stop codons and remained in frame with V and J, and every other rearrangement counted as non-productive. CDR3 was defined according to IMGT convention as the region running from the second conserved V-encoded cysteine to the conserved J-encoded phenylalanine. The earlier analysis of about 590 of the donors excluded sequences that lacked an unambiguous match to a single V gene segment. In an earlier analysis of about 590 of the donors, a V segment was called functional when productive rearrangements were above 56.7%, and segregating when the standard deviation between donors exceeded 5%. A statistical classification framework was built for diagnosing cytomegalovirus status from the catalog of TCR beta chain sequences. A later analysis assigned V and J genes by comparing TCR nucleotide sequences with IMGT/GENE-DB human TR gene sequences. In a later analysis, CDR3 sequences and most-parsimonious VDJ recombination scenarios were assigned using the TCRdist pipeline. A later analysis defined each TCR beta chain by its CDR3 amino acid sequence plus V-gene family, and excluded reads lacking a unique V-gene family. In a later analysis, approximately 640 highly shared, low-generation-probability nucleotide sequences were removed to address suspected cross-contamination and a sequencing artifact. A later analysis calculated a clonal expansion index for each public chain from normalized within-repertoire ranks of inferred template counts. In a later analysis, generation probabilities were computed with a VDJ recombination model fitted to out-of-frame rearrangements, and the resulting probabilities were checked against IGoR. Hypergeometric tests were used in a later analysis to score TCR-TCR, TCR-HLA and TCR-CMV co-occurrence, with a repertoire-size bias correction applied to the TCR pairs. A later analysis estimated false discovery rates by permuting HLA or CMV assignments 20 times. A later analysis grouped co-occurring TCRs with DBSCAN, adding TCRdist sequence similarity when clustering within HLA-allele-positive subsets. For co-occurrence clustering, repertoires with fewer than 30,000 or more than 120,000 public chains were excluded, along with five or six repertoires with anomalous nucleotide sharing. Here the immuneACCESS table is served through TCRdb, limited to in-frame sequences with V and J called. Missing clones are a known gap in these copies; in checked studies unresolved V genes cover under half, and the rest lacks a known reason. The DNA gave D and trimming, while V, J and clone size come from that table. The sample contains approximately 180,000 clones, roughly 79% of them found a single time. The ten top clones hold 4.9% of the sample.

CDR1 is given as MNHEY and CDR2 as SVGAGI, both from the germline V gene. The CDR3, cysteine through phenylalanine, is 14 amino acids long. The only DNA kept is the CDR3, 42 bases in frame from the first base. Cut back by 2 bases and 2 bases, the V and J ends lie 9 bases apart. As regards this clone: It has no known antigen specificity. No much larger clonotype is one base removed from it; base qualities were not supplied.

On the study overall, not on this receptor specifically: Only TCR beta chains were sequenced in this cohort, and the absence of alpha or paired-chain data limited detectable features. In a later analysis, most CMV-associated TCR beta chains were found to appear HLA-restricted, with HLA associations seemingly driven largely by CMV exposure. Because counts were too low, 15 to 20 rarely observed V segments, including chromosome 9 orphons, were left out of the earlier analysis of 500 to 650 of the donors. Compared with the approximately 600-donor mean, donors in an Asian-associated ancestry cluster had fewer N-insertions in productive TCRs, according to a later genetic analysis. A few of the identified cytomegalovirus-associated TCR beta chains were confirmed in vitro to be specific for cytomegalovirus antigens. In a later analysis, HLA-associated TCR beta chains showed more clonal expansion and lower generation probabilities than non-associated chains that were equally common. HLA typing was unavailable for some donors at each locus, so association tests used only the typed subset. Most TCR sequences were seen in very few donors, while some public TCRs were found in many individuals. A later analysis associated 16,951 TCR beta sequences with specific HLA alleles at a false discovery rate of 0.05. A further reported finding was that TCR beta sequences accurately predicted the HLA-A and HLA-B alleles for most subjects in the first cohort. Correlated functional status among segregating V segments might be attributable to linkage disequilibrium, but an unknown experimental factor could not be ruled out. Presence/absence analyses assumed roughly uniform sequencing depth across donors, an assumption that may not hold. In both the original and validation cohorts, the classifier was reported to diagnose cytomegalovirus status with high specificity and sensitivity. The study gave a list of about 150 TCR beta chains associated with cytomegalovirus. The sequencing pipeline was judged likely to have produced a cluster of highly shared sequence variants as a technical artifact. According to a later analysis, TCR association rates differed among HLA loci, with DRB1 alleles showing the most associated TCRs and HLA-C alleles showing the fewest. Strong co-occurrence of HLA alleles, especially DR and DQ, made assigning TCR associations to individual alleles difficult. The only immune exposure information available for the cohort was CMV serostatus. In a later analysis, several top co-occurrence clusters were reported to appear linked to parvovirus B19, influenza, CMV and Epstein-Barr virus. Some IMGT-functional V segments, including TRBV6-2 and TRBV6-3, could not be told apart with the 87-base-pair reads, so those segments were excluded. In an earlier analysis of 587 of the donors, most TCR beta V segments appeared in productive rearrangements about 87% or about 30% of the time, broadly matching IMGT annotations. The authors suggested that the approach could potentially be extended to other disease states and immunological phenotypes. In a later genetic analysis, a missense DCLRE1C variant was associated with V-gene and J-gene trimming of TCR beta chains, and the association was replicated in an independent cohort.

The cohort was made up of about 670 healthy bone marrow donors. At the time of sampling, all cohort members were nominally healthy, though unrecorded immune exposures were likely present. The donor tested CMV seropositive, placing the donor among the 289 seropositive members of the cohort. Each donor provided a peripheral blood sample, and peripheral blood mononuclear cells were used for TCR beta sequencing. The Qiagen DNeasy Blood Extraction Kit was used to extract genomic DNA from the blood cell samples. The chain uses TRBV6-5 and TRBJ1-1; confidence is insufficient to name the D gene. What was sequenced was PBMCs. The sequence came from a woman aged 18-29 years in good health and CMV-seropositive. The bases are TGTGCCAGCAGTTACGCCGGGAGAAACACTGAAGCTTTCTTT. It is translated as CASSYAGRNTEAFF.